These 6 T cell receptor beta chains share one sample of origin, sequenced in a study of breast tumors, draining lymph nodes, adjacent tissues. The lymph nodes were axillary draining lymph nodes from breast cancer patients. Each CDR3 protein is one row after TCRdb ran MiXCR on the multiplex PCR reads. The sample gives around 140,000 distinct CDR3 sequences, about a fifth of which show up once; more than 2.5% is in the top ten. Sequenced input: axillary lymph node tissue. Source of these receptors: a female donor with breast cancer. Some clones in this sample may be carry-over from other donors' samples.

This clonotype was detected many times. This chain links TRBV10-2 with TRBJ2-7; no reliable D call. The CDR3 loop spans 11 amino acids. Trimming removed 4 bases from V and 6 bases from J, with 7 bases in between. Per germline, CDR1 WSHSY and CDR2 SAAADI. Here the CDR3 reads CASSGPSEQYF. The CDR3 DNA sequence: TGCGCCAGCAGTGGCCCCTCCGAGCAGTACTTC.

A word on this clonotype: This may be a read error: a much more frequent sequence differs by one nucleotide. The gene calls are TRBV7-2 and TRBJ2-7; 7 bases align to TRBD1. Looked up from germline, CDR1 is SGHTA and CDR2 is FQGNSA. Unmatched junction bases numbered 7, after V lost 5 bases and J lost 3 bases. This CDR3 is built from 14 residues. Here the CDR3 reads CASSPRQGIYEQYF. CDR3 nucleotides: TGTGCCAGCAGCCCTAGACAGGGCATCTACGAGCAGTACTTC.

In its sample, this clonotype was seen once. A much larger clone sits a single nucleotide away, making a read error possible. The chain carries TRBV5-1 and TRBJ2-6, with D maybe TRBD1 (6 bases). The CDR3 runs 15 residues. CDR1 SGHRS and CDR2 YFSETQ come from the germline V gene. Here the CDR3 reads CASSWDNSGVNVLTF. The CDR3 coding sequence is TGCGCCAGCAGCTGGGACAACTCTGGGGTCAACGTCCTGACTTTC. The complete variable domain, with remaining parts taken from reference TRBV5-1 and TRBJ2-6, reads KAGVTQTPRYLIKTRGQQVTLSCSPISGHRSVSWYQQTPGQGLQFLFEYFSETQRNKGNFPGRFSGRQFSNSRSEMNVSTLELGDSALYLCASSWDNSGVNVLTFGAGSRLTVL.

There are many counts of this clonotype. The chain uses TRBV19 and TRBJ2-3; TRBD2 matches at 7 bases. The CDR3 is 16 residues long. Trimming removed 3 bases from V and 6 bases from J; junction bases left unmatched: 12. Germline CDR1 LNHDA, CDR2 SQIVND (reference sequence). The CDR3 nucleotides are TGTGCCAGTAGTATGGTGGGCGGGGGTCCTAAGGATACGCAGTATTTT. As protein: CASSMVGGGPKDTQYF.

V is TRBV11-3 and J is TRBJ2-7; 13 bases are a match to TRBD2. Per the germline V gene, CDR1 is SGHNT and CDR2 is YENEEA. This CDR3 is built from 15 residues. With 5 bases clipped from V and 6 bases from J, the junction kept 7 bases outside the gene matches. Here the CDR3 DNA reads TGTGCCAGCAGCCCCAGGACTAGCGGGAGTGCCGAGCAGTACTTC. It yields the protein CASSPRTSGSAEQYF. The full variable domain, rest sourced from reference TRBV11-3 and TRBJ2-7, is EAGVVQSPRYKIIEKKQPVAFWCNPISGHNTLYWYLQNLGQGPELLIRYENEEAVDDSQLPKDRFSAERLKGVDSTLKIQPAELGDSAVYLCASSPRTSGSAEQYFGPGTRLTVT.

This clonotype has ten or more counts. The chain has TRBV5-5 and TRBJ2-7; D call uncertain. Trimming left V 4 bases short and J 7 bases short, with 12 bases between. Germline assignment: CDR1 SGHKS and CDR2 YYEKEE (reference sequence). The CDR3 is 12 residues long. CDR3 DNA: TGTGCCAGCAGCCCGGACCAGAGGGAGCAGTACTTC. The encoded protein is CASSPDQREQYF.